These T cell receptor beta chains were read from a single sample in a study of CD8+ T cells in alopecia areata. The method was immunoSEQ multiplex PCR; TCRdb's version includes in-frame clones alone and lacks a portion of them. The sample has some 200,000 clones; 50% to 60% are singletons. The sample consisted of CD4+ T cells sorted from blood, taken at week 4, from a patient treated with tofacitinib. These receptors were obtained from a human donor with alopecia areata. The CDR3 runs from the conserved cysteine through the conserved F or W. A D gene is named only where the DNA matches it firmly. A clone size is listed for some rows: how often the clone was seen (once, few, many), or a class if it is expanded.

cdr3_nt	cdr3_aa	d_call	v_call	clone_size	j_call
TGCGCCAGCAGCTTGGGGGCCGGACAGCAAGAGACCCAGTACTTC	CASSLGAGQQETQYF	-	TRBV5-1	-	TRBJ2-5
TGTGCCAGCCAAAGCGCGTTTCAAAACTCACCCCTCCACTTT	CASQSAFQNSPLHF	-	TRBV6-6	-	TRBJ1-6
TGTGCCAGCAGTGAAGCTCCTAATTCACCCCTCCACTTT	CASSEAPNSPLHF	-	TRBV2	few	TRBJ1-6
TGCAGCGTTGAAGATCCGCGGGCAGCAGATACGCAGTATTTT	CSVEDPRAADTQYF	-	TRBV29-1	-	TRBJ2-3
TGCAGTGCTAGACAGGTGGCTGAGCAGTTCTTC	CSARQVAEQFF	-	TRBV20-1	-	TRBJ2-1
TGCAGCGTTGCGGGGGGTGTCATAGAGACCCAGTACTTC	CSVAGGVIETQYF	TRBD2	TRBV29-1	-	TRBJ2-5
TGTGCCAGCAGCCAAGCGAGAACAGGGGCCACTGAAGCTTTCTTT	CASSQARTGATEAFF	TRBD1	TRBV14	-	TRBJ1-1
TGCGCCAGCAGCCAAGTGGGGACAGCGAACACCGGGGAGCTGTTTTTT	CASSQVGTANTGELFF	TRBD1	TRBV4-3	-	TRBJ2-2
TGCGCCAGCAGCTTGCGACTAGATGAGGGGACCCAGTACTTC	CASSLRLDEGTQYF	-	TRBV5-1	-	TRBJ2-5
TGTGCCAGCAGTTTATCCGGACGGAGCAATCAGCCCCAGCATTTT	CASSLSGRSNQPQHF	-	TRBV28	few	TRBJ1-5
TGTGCCAGCAGCCTTCAACAGGGGTCCTACGAGCAGTACTTC	CASSLQQGSYEQYF	TRBD1	TRBV5-6	-	TRBJ2-7
TGTGCCAGCAGTTTTACCCGGGATTCACCCCTCCACTTT	CASSFTRDSPLHF	-	TRBV27	once	TRBJ1-6
TGTGCCAGCAGGGAATTGGGCGGCGTTGGGGAAAAACTGTTTTTT	CASRELGGVGEKLFF	-	TRBV6-1	-	TRBJ1-4
TGTGCCAGCAACAAACAGGATTCACCCCTCCACTTT	CASNKQDSPLHF	-	TRBV2	-	TRBJ1-6
TGTGCCAGCAGCCCAAGACTAGCGGGCGGATACGAGCAGTACTTC	CASSPRLAGGYEQYF	TRBD2	TRBV7-2	-	TRBJ2-7
TGTGCCAGCAGAGAGACAGGCGGAAATTCACCCCTCCACTTT	CASRETGGNSPLHF	-	TRBV6-4	-	TRBJ1-6
TGTGCCAGCAGACCTTTTTGGGACAGGGGGAGTTGGGCCCAGTACTTC	CASRPFWDRGSWAQYF	TRBD1	TRBV27	few	TRBJ2-5
TGTGCCACCAGCAGTGAACAGGGCAATGAGCAGTTCTTC	CATSSEQGNEQFF	-	TRBV15	few	TRBJ2-1
TGTGCCAGTAGTTTTGGCAGGTCCGATGGCTACACCTTC	CASSFGRSDGYTF	-	TRBV19	-	TRBJ1-2
TGTGCCAGTAACTCCGGGACACACTCCTACGAGCAGTACTTC	CASNSGTHSYEQYF	-	TRBV6-1	few	TRBJ2-7
TGTGCCAGCAGACGGACTAGCGGGGATGGGGGCACAGATACGCAGTATTTT	CASRRTSGDGGTDTQYF	TRBD2	TRBV7-2	-	TRBJ2-3
TGTGCCAGCAGCTCTCAGGGGGCCGCGAACACTGAAGCTTTCTTT	CASSSQGAANTEAFF	TRBD1	TRBV5-6	-	TRBJ1-1
TGTGCCAGTGCGGGAGGGACCGCTAGCACAGATACGCAGTATTTT	CASAGGTASTDTQYF	TRBD2	TRBV6-5	-	TRBJ2-3
TGCAGCGTTGAATCCTGGGCTGAAGCTTTCTTT	CSVESWAEAFF	-	TRBV29-1	-	TRBJ1-1
TGTGCCAACTGGGACAGGGTGGTTGAAGCTTTCTTT	CANWDRVVEAFF	TRBD1	TRBV2	-	TRBJ1-1
TGTGCCTGGACGGGTGCCGGGGAGCTGTTTTTT	CAWTGAGELFF	-	TRBV30	once	TRBJ2-2
TGTGCCAGCAGCCGGGGACAGGGAAACGAAAAACTGTTTTTT	CASSRGQGNEKLFF	TRBD1	TRBV5-6	-	TRBJ1-4
TGTGCCAGCAGCCCCCGGGAGGGATGGGGCACTGAAGCTTTCTTT	CASSPREGWGTEAFF	-	TRBV7-2	once	TRBJ1-1
TGTGCCTGGGGACAGGGAGTATTGGGCAATCAGCCCCAGCATTTT	CAWGQGVLGNQPQHF	TRBD1	TRBV30	once	TRBJ1-5
TGTGCCAGCTTCGAGAGAGTTTCCAAAGGGGATGAGCAGTTCTTC	CASFERVSKGDEQFF	-	TRBV2	-	TRBJ2-1
TGTGCCTGGAGTGTAACAGAATACTATGGCTACACCTTC	CAWSVTEYYGYTF	-	TRBV30	-	TRBJ1-2
TGTGCCAGTAGTATCCGCCCTTCAGCGGGGGCTGATACGCAGTATTTT	CASSIRPSAGADTQYF	TRBD2	TRBV19	few	TRBJ2-3
TGTGCCAGCAGCTTTGGGGGCTACACCTTC	CASSFGGYTF	-	TRBV7-6	once	TRBJ1-2
TGTGCCACCAGCAAAGGGACATCTAGAGAGACCCAGTACTTC	CATSKGTSRETQYF	-	TRBV15	-	TRBJ2-5
TGTGCCAGCAGCGTACAGGGGTATGGCTACACCTTC	CASSVQGYGYTF	-	TRBV9	-	TRBJ1-2
TGTGCCAGCAGTGATGGGCGATTGTTCTCCCACGAGCAGTACTTC	CASSDGRLFSHEQYF	-	TRBV25-1	few	TRBJ2-7
TGCAGCGTTACCCGTGATACGCAGTATTTT	CSVTRDTQYF	-	TRBV29-1	few	TRBJ2-3
TGCGCCAGCAGCCAAGTCTTATCGGGGTCGGGCGCGAATGAGCAGTTCTTC	CASSQVLSGSGANEQFF	-	TRBV4-1	-	TRBJ2-1
TGTGCCAGCAGTGACGGTCCGCAAGTTGGCGGGGAGCTGTTTTTT	CASSDGPQVGGELFF	-	TRBV2	-	TRBJ2-2
TGTGCCAGCAGTTACATGGGGCGCACAGATACGCAGTATTTT	CASSYMGRTDTQYF	-	TRBV6-5	-	TRBJ2-3
TGCAGCGTTGTACATAGGCTGACGGCTGGGGCCAACGTCCTGACTTTC	CSVVHRLTAGANVLTF	-	TRBV29-1	-	TRBJ2-6
TGTGCCAGCACGGGGCGGGGTCGCACAGATACGCAGTATTTT	CASTGRGRTDTQYF	-	TRBV6-5	-	TRBJ2-3
TGTGCCAATGTGGAGGGGGCGCCGGACACTGAAGCTTTCTTT	CANVEGAPDTEAFF	TRBD1	TRBV2	-	TRBJ1-1
TGTGCCAGCAGCGAAGCCACAGATACGCAGTATTTT	CASSEATDTQYF	-	TRBV11-2	-	TRBJ2-3
TGTGCCAGCAGCCCACGGACCGGTGTAGATACGCAGTATTTT	CASSPRTGVDTQYF	-	TRBV9	many	TRBJ2-3
TGTGCCATCAGTGATCCCGGGGGGGCCAAAAACATTCAGTACTTC	CAISDPGGAKNIQYF	TRBD2	TRBV10-3	-	TRBJ2-4
TGTGCCAGCAGATTACCTCAGGATGGTGGCTACACCTTC	CASRLPQDGGYTF	-	TRBV6-5	few	TRBJ1-2